This T cell receptor (beta chain) is drawn from a study of CD8+ T cells in alopecia areata. Collection of lesional scalp punch biopsies and peripheral blood was performed in alopecia areata patients. TCR sequencing used cDNA made by reverse transcription of extracted RNA. Some clones are missing from TCRdb's copy, which holds only in-frame ones; the method was immunoSEQ multiplex PCR. The sample contains 140,000 to 150,000 clones, 58% of which appear only once. The sample consisted of CD4+ T cells sorted from blood, taken at week 0. The sequence came from a human donor with alopecia areata.

The CDR3 nucleotides are TGTGCCACCAGCTCCCGACTAGCGGGGGAGACCCAGTACTTC. It encodes CATSSRLAGETQYF. The chain joins TRBV15 to TRBJ2-5; 11 bases line up with TRBD2. From germline, CDR1 is LNHNV and CDR2 YYDKDF (reference sequence). This CDR3 contains 14 residues. With 5 bases clipped from V and 5 bases from J, the junction kept 4 bases outside the gene matches.